The 14 T cell receptor beta chains below come from one sample, sequenced in a study of T cells in Graves' hyperthyroidism and ophthalmopathy. RNA transcripts gave rise to amplified TCR beta CDR3 regions. When the TCR CDR3 underwent first-round RT-PCR, the HTBI primer set was used. TCRdb recomputed calls from the multiplex PCR reads with MiXCR, one row per CDR3 protein. The table lists a few hundred thousand distinct CDR3 sequences, roughly a sixth of them singletons. Sequencing used blood. These receptors were collected from a woman under 30 with Graves' ophthalmopathy.

This clonotype came up many times. The rearrangement uses TRBV20-1 and TRBJ2-1; 12 bases align to TRBD2. The CDR3 totals 14 residues. V gave up 5 bases and J gave up 6 bases; unmatched junction bases: 5. Germline V lookup: CDR1 DFQATT, CDR2 SNEGSKA (reference sequence). The CDR3 here is CSALRLAGVNEQFF. CDR3 in DNA: TGCAGTGCTTTAAGACTAGCGGGAGTCAATGAGCAGTTCTTC.

The rearrangement uses TRBV30 and TRBJ2-7; 10 nucleotides match TRBD2. CDR3 size: 17 residues. Looked up from germline, CDR1 is GTSNPN and CDR2 is SVGIG (reference sequence). Trimming at V came to 1 base and at J to 0 bases, leaving 9 bases not matched to a gene. CDR3 protein: CAWSGWRTSGASYEQYF. The CDR3 nucleotides read TGTGCCTGGAGTGGATGGCGAACTAGCGGGGCCTCCTACGAGCAGTACTTC. The full variable domain, with the rest looked up from reference TRBV30 and TRBJ2-7, is SQTIHQWPATLVQPVGSPLSLECTVEGTSNPNLYWYRQAAGRGLQLLFYSVGIGQISSEVPQNLSASRPQDRQFILSSKKLLLSDSGFYLCAWSGWRTSGASYEQYFGPGTRLTVT.

The chain is built from TRBV7-3 and TRBJ2-7; weak D call: TRBD1 (6 bases). CDR1 and CDR2 from the germline V gene are SGHTA and FQGTGA. The germline V and J ends were trimmed by 1 base and 7 bases, with 11 bases remaining between them. The CDR3 runs 13 residues. The CDR3 DNA sequence: TGTGCCAGCAGCTTAAAAGGGGGTGGAGAGCAGTACTTC. It yields the protein CASSLKGGGEQYF.

V is TRBV5-8 and J is TRBJ2-1; D is undetermined. Looked up from germline, CDR1 is SGHTS and CDR2 is YDEGEE. Between the trimmed V and J ends, which lost 3 bases and 5 bases, there was a span of 15 bases. CDR3 size: 15 residues. Written as DNA, the CDR3 is TGTGCCAGCAGCTCGTCGGAGACGGTGGACAATGAGCAGTTCTTC. It specifies CASSSSETVDNEQFF.

The chain couples TRBV9 to TRBJ1-1; D gene uncertain. Germline V gene lookup returns CDR1 SGDLS and CDR2 YYNGEE. V dropped 0 bases and J dropped 0 bases, with 12 bases sitting between them. CDR3 length: 16 amino acids. For the CDR3, the DNA is TGTGCCAGCAGCGTAGGGTCGGGCAGGATGAACACTGAAGCTTTCTTT. This gives the protein CASSVGSGRMNTEAFF.

The chain links TRBV12-3 or TRBV12-4 to TRBJ1-5; tentatively, D is TRBD1 (6 bases). Trimming removed 7 bases from V and 5 bases from J, with 15 bases in between. The length of the CDR3 is 14 residues. The CDR3 here is CASNPNREHQPQHF. DNA for the CDR3: TGTGCCAGCAACCCCAACAGGGAGCATCAGCCCCAGCATTTT.

This clonotype was recorded many times. This chain uses TRBV10-3 with TRBJ1-1; 8 positions match TRBD1. CDR3 length: 14 amino acids. Looked up from germline, CDR1 is ENHRY and CDR2 is SYGVKD. The J segment lost 1 base and the V segment lost 5 bases, leaving 3 bases of the junction unmatched. The CDR3 DNA is TGTGCCATCAGTAACGGACAGGGGAACACTGAAGCTTTCTTT. Protein sequence: CAISNGQGNTEAFF.

With respect to this clonotype: This clone may be a read error of a much larger clone one base away. This sequence joins TRBV30 and TRBJ2-3, with D tentatively TRBD2 (5 bases). Germline V CDR1 and CDR2: GTSNPN, SVGIG (reference sequence). This CDR3 is built from 15 residues. Here the CDR3 DNA reads TGTGTCTGTAATCCCGACGGGGTAGGAACAGATACGCAGTATTTT. It codes for CVCNPDGVGTDTQYF.

This clonotype was found many times. The chain carries TRBV28 and TRBJ1-6; no clear D gene. The germline CDR1 and CDR2 sequences are MDHEN and SYDVKM. Trimming took 7 bases from V and 8 from J, leaving 21 bases between them. The CDR3 contains 16 residues. The CDR3 loop reads CASTFIGTTLDSPLHF. CDR3 nucleotides: TGTGCCAGCACCTTTATCGGCACCACCCTCGATTCACCCCTCCACTTT. Using reference TRBV28 and TRBJ1-6 for the parts outside the CDR3, the full variable domain is DVKVTQSSRYLVKRTGEKVFLECVQDMDHENMFWYRQDPGLGLRLIYFSYDVKMKEKGDIPEGYSVSREKKERFSLILESASTNQTSMYLCASTFIGTTLDSPLHFGNGTRLTVT.

This clonotype has a count of ten or more. This chain uses TRBV6-1 with TRBJ1-1, with D tentatively TRBD1 (5 bases). CDR1 and CDR2 from the germline V gene are MNHNS and SASEGT. The CDR3 has 13 amino acids. V was shortened by 4 bases and J by 2 bases, with 8 bases between the two germline ends. CDR3 DNA sequence: TGTGCCAGCAGTGGACAGTATAACACTGAAGCTTTCTTT. It codes for CASSGQYNTEAFF.

This clonotype has at least ten counts. The rearrangement links TRBV20-1 to TRBJ1-6; D perhaps matches TRBD1 (6 bases). V was shortened by 3 bases and J by 7 bases, with 13 bases between the two germline ends. The CDR3 runs 14 residues. Germline lookup yields CDR1 DFQATT and CDR2 SNEGSKA (reference sequence). The CDR3 reads CSASRGGSNSPLHF. In DNA form, the CDR3 reads TGCAGTGCTAGTCGGGGGGGCTCAAATTCACCCCTCCACTTT.

The table lists this clonotype with many counts. The chain combines TRBV11-2 with TRBJ2-3, with 7 positions matching TRBD2. The ends lost 0 bases at V and 3 bases at J; junction bases unmatched: 3. Germline V gene data show CDR1 as SGHAT and CDR2 as FQNNGV. The CDR3 spans 15 residues. Here the CDR3 DNA reads TGTGCCAGCAGCTTAGATGGGGGGGGTACAGATACGCAGTATTTT. Its translation: CASSLDGGGTDTQYF.

This clonotype was observed at least ten times. The J gene is TRBJ1-6, the V gene TRBV11-2; the D gene is possibly TRBD1 (5 bases). Germline V gives CDR1 SGHAT, CDR2 FQNNGV. This CDR3 has 15 residues. V gave up 1 base and J gave up 5 bases, with 9 bases separating them. The CDR3 loop is CASSLGDQDNSPLHF. In nucleotides, the CDR3 is TGTGCCAGCAGCTTAGGGGACCAAGATAATTCACCCCTCCACTTT.

In its sample, this clonotype was seen many times. V usage is TRBV2 and J usage is TRBJ2-1; 10 positions match TRBD1. The CDR3 is made up of 15 amino acids. The junction had 6 bases not matched to a gene; V was cut back by 9 bases and J by 1 base. Germline CDR1 is SNHLY and CDR2 is FYNNEI. In DNA form, the CDR3 reads TGTGCCAGTTCGGGACAGGGGACTTCCTACAATGAGCAGTTCTTC. This gives the protein CASSGQGTSYNEQFF.